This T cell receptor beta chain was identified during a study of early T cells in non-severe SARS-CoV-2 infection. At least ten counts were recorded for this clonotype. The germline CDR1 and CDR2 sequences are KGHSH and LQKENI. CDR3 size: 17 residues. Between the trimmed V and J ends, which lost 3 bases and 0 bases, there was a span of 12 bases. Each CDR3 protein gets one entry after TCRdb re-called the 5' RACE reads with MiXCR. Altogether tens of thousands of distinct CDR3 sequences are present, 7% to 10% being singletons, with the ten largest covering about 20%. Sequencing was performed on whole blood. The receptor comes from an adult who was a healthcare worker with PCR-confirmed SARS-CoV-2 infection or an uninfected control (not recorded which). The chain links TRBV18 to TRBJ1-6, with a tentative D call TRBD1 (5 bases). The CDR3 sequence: CASSPRQTISYNSPLHF. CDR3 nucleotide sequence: TGTGCCAGCTCACCGAGACAGACCATCTCCTATAATTCACCCCTCCACTTT.